The 26 T cell receptor beta chains reported below all come from one sample, sequenced in a study of graft-versus-host responses after intestinal transplantation. Method: immunoSEQ multiplex PCR; TCRdb's copy keeps in-frame clones and lacks some. The sample yields some 41,000 clones, approximately 96% seen once. No antigen has been assigned to these receptors. The sequencing here drew on unstimulated CD8+ T cells sorted from spleen or lymph node cells, taken before transplant. The receptors come from a human donor who was the organ donor for an intestinal transplant.

The CDR3 spells CASSTGGEGKPQHF. DNA of the CDR3: TGTGCCAGCAGCACAGGGGGGGAGGGCAAGCCCCAGCATTTT. The gene calls are TRBV7-9 and TRBJ1-5, with 8 bases fitting TRBD1. Looked up from germline, CDR1 is SEHNR and CDR2 is FQNEAQ (reference sequence). J gave up 8 bases and V 5 bases, and 8 bases lay outside the gene matches. The CDR3 consists of 14 residues.

V is TRBV11-2 and J is TRBJ1-6; no definite D call. CDR1 SGHAT and CDR2 FQNNGV come from the germline V gene. This CDR3 region has 14 residues. Trimming removed 3 bases at V and 7 bases at J, with 10 bases between. CDR3 nucleotide sequence: TGTGCCAGCAGCTTGGGCCGACTAAATTCACCCCTCCACTTT. Translated, it gives CASSLGRLNSPLHF.

The rearrangement uses TRBV7-9 and TRBJ2-7; D remains ambiguous. V was cut by 5 bases and J by 3 bases, with 8 bases left in between. Looked up from germline, CDR1 is SEHNR and CDR2 is FQNEAQ (reference sequence). The CDR3 extends over 12 amino acids. The CDR3 reads CASSEMGYEQYF. The DNA of the CDR3 is TGTGCCAGCAGCGAGATGGGCTACGAGCAGTACTTC.

This sequence joins TRBV4-1 and TRBJ1-2; D is uncertain. The CDR3 consists of 16 residues. V lost 0 bases and J lost 0, with 11 bases in between. Germline-derived CDR1 and CDR2 are MGHRA and YSYEKL. The CDR3 nucleotides are TGCGCCAGCAGCCAAGATTTGACATTTACTAACTATGGCTACACCTTC. Encoded protein: CASSQDLTFTNYGYTF.

The gene calls are TRBV7-6 and TRBJ2-5, with D unresolved. There are 12 residues in the CDR3. CDR1 is SGHVS and CDR2 is FNYEAQ in the germline V gene. V lost 5 bases, J lost 5 bases, and 9 bases lay in between. The CDR3 DNA sequence: TGTGCCAGCAGCCGACTCCGGGAGACCCAGTACTTC. Protein product: CASSRLRETQYF.

The chain carries TRBV28 and TRBJ2-3; 11 bases are a match to TRBD2. CDR1 and CDR2 from the germline V gene are MDHEN and SYDVKM. This CDR3 is 15 amino acids long. The junction had 9 bases not matched to a gene; V was cut back by 7 bases and J by 6 bases. The CDR3 nucleotides are TGTGCCAGCACCACGGGACTAGCGGAATTGGATACGCAGTATTTT. This encodes CASTTGLAELDTQYF.

V is TRBV19 and J is TRBJ1-5; the match to TRBD1 covers 8 bases. The CDR3 spans 15 residues. The V segment lost 3 bases and the J segment 3 bases; nucleotides outside the gene matches: 4. The germline CDR1 and CDR2 sequences are LNHDA and SQIVND (reference sequence). CDR3 in amino acids: CASSMAGGPNQPQHF. Written as DNA, the CDR3 is TGTGCCAGTAGTATGGCAGGGGGCCCCAATCAGCCCCAGCATTTT.

The rearrangement uses TRBV5-1 and TRBJ2-3; 8 bases are shared with TRBD1. The CDR3 runs 15 residues. The junction had 7 bases not matched to a gene; V was cut back by 1 base and J by 6 bases. The germline V gene has CDR1 SGHRS and CDR2 YFSETQ. CDR3 amino acids: CASSLTGGWGDTQYF. The CDR3, as DNA: TGCGCCAGCAGCTTGACAGGGGGATGGGGGGATACGCAGTATTTT.

CDR3 bases: TGTGCCAGCTCACCACACATCAGGGCCCACTACACCTTC. As protein: CASSPHIRAHYTF. The chain joins TRBV18 to TRBJ1-2; D is perhaps TRBD1 (5 bases). The germline V gene has CDR1 KGHSH and CDR2 LQKENI. CDR3 size: 13 residues. V was pared by 1 base and J by 10 bases, with 13 bases between.

This clone came up a few times. The J gene is TRBJ1-4, the V gene TRBV21-1. TRBV21-1 is designated a pseudogene. The CDR3 extends over 14 amino acids. CDR3 residues: CASSPGRDHEKLFF. Written as DNA, the CDR3 is TGTGCCAGCAGCCCCGGGAGGGATCATGAAAAACTGTTTTTT.

This sequence joins TRBV25-1 and TRBJ2-1, with 8 bases fitting TRBD2. This CDR3 is built from 15 residues. The junction had 1 base not matched to a gene; V was cut back by 0 bases and J by 3 bases. Germline assignment: CDR1 MGHDK and CDR2 SYGVNS. Here the CDR3 DNA reads TGTGCCAGCAGTGAATATGGGACTAGCTACAATGAGCAGTTCTTC. Residues: CASSEYGTSYNEQFF. Looking up the rest from reference TRBV25-1 and TRBJ2-1 gives the full variable domain: EADIYQTPRYLVIGTGKKITLECSQTMGHDKMYWYQQDPGMELHLIHYSYGVNSTEKGDLSSESTVSRIRTEHFPLTLESARPSHTSQYLCASSEYGTSYNEQFFGPGTRLTVL.

The chain joins TRBV20-1 to TRBJ2-1; D is undetermined. Deletions cut 3 bases from V and 7 bases from J, with 1 base between. CDR1 is DFQATT and CDR2 is SNEGSKA in the germline V gene (reference sequence). The CDR3 totals 9 residues. The CDR3: CSARNEQFF. The CDR3 DNA reads as TGCAGTGCTAGGAATGAGCAGTTCTTC.

The chain carries TRBV2 and TRBJ2-5; 8 bases are a match to TRBD2. Unmatched junction bases numbered 1, after V lost 6 bases and J lost 1 base. CDR3 size: 13 residues. Germline V gives CDR1 SNHLY, CDR2 FYNNEI. The CDR3 DNA sequence: TGTGCCAGCAGCGGGGGGGCCCAAGAGACCCAGTACTTC. Translating it yields CASSGGAQETQYF.

The chain employs TRBV5-1 and TRBJ2-7, with D unclear. CDR3 length: 13 residues. Between the trimmed V and J ends, which lost 2 bases and 2 bases, there was a span of 8 bases. Looked up from germline, CDR1 is SGHRS and CDR2 is YFSETQ. CDR3 coding DNA: TGCGCCAGCAGCTTTTTGGGGACCTACGAGCAGTACTTC. As protein: CASSFLGTYEQYF.

For the CDR3, the DNA is TGTGCCAGCAGCCCATACCCGGGGTTGGGGATCTCTGGAAACACCATATATTTT. Its protein product is CASSPYPGLGISGNTIYF. The chain couples TRBV7-2 to TRBJ1-3; D gene ambiguous. The length of the CDR3 is 18 residues. V lost 5 bases to trimming and J lost 0 bases, with 20 bases between them. Germline CDR1 is SGHTA and CDR2 is FQGNSA.

The chain employs TRBV19 and TRBJ1-5, with 9 bases that match TRBD1. The trim removed 7 bases at V and 0 bases at J, leaving 13 bases unmatched. Looked up from germline, CDR1 is LNHDA and CDR2 is SQIVND (reference sequence). The CDR3 covers 18 residues. CDR3 amino acids: CASTSPSGQGYSNQPQHF. CDR3 nucleotides: TGTGCCAGTACTTCCCCTTCGGGACAGGGATATAGCAATCAGCCCCAGCATTTT.

The rearrangement links TRBV7-6 to TRBJ1-3; D call uncertain. The CDR3 is 16 amino acids. Trimming removed 4 bases at V and 0 bases at J, with 13 bases between. Germline V gene sequence: CDR1 SGHVS, CDR2 FNYEAQ. The CDR3 spells CASSYPPGFSGNTIYF. CDR3 nucleotide sequence: TGTGCCAGCAGCTACCCGCCTGGTTTCTCTGGAAACACCATATATTTT.

V gene TRBV19 combines with J gene TRBJ1-1; D is ambiguous. The germline CDR1 and CDR2 sequences are LNHDA and SQIVND (reference sequence). The CDR3 is 14 amino acids. V was trimmed by 5 bases and J by 0 bases, leaving 10 bases between them. The CDR3, as DNA: TGTGCCAGTAGTCATCTCACATTGAACACTGAAGCTTTCTTT. It is translated as CASSHLTLNTEAFF.

V usage is TRBV6-6 and J usage is TRBJ1-1; D ambiguous. Trimming removed 8 bases at V and 4 bases at J, with 11 bases between. Germline V gene data show CDR1 as MNHNY and CDR2 as SVGAGI (reference sequence). The CDR3 totals 12 residues. Here the CDR3 reads CASGGLATEAFF. DNA for the CDR3: TGTGCCAGCGGTGGGTTGGCCACTGAAGCTTTCTTT.

The chain combines TRBV6-1 with TRBJ1-5; 7 nucleotides match TRBD1. Germline CDR1 MNHNS, CDR2 SASEGT. Losses at the gene ends were 5 bases for V and 3 bases for J; bases not matched to a gene: 7. CDR3 length equals 15 residues. The DNA of the CDR3 is TGTGCCAGCAGTCATACAGGGGTCGTCAATCAGCCCCAGCATTTT. Its translation: CASSHTGVVNQPQHF.

This rearrangement joins TRBV19 to TRBJ2-1, with D maybe TRBD1 (6 bases). This CDR3 contains 14 residues. The germline V gene has CDR1 LNHDA and CDR2 SQIVND (reference sequence). Trimming removed 4 bases at V and 5 bases at J, with 12 bases between. CDR3 sequence reads: CASSKMDSNNEQFF. The CDR3 nucleotides read TGTGCCAGTAGTAAGATGGACAGTAACAATGAGCAGTTCTTC.

In its sample, this clone was seen once. The CDR3 DNA reads TGTGCCAGTAGGGGGGGACAGGACACCGGGGAGCTGTTTTTT. It yields the protein CASRGGQDTGELFF. The chain combines TRBV19 with TRBJ2-2; TRBD1 agrees at 8 bases. J was trimmed by 3 bases and V by 6 bases; bases with no gene match: 3. CDR3 length equals 14 residues. The germline V gene has CDR1 LNHDA and CDR2 SQIVND (reference sequence).

The chain combines TRBV27 with TRBJ1-2; D perhaps matches TRBD1 (5 bases). This CDR3 comprises 13 residues. Germline loops: CDR1 MNHEY, CDR2 SMNVEV (reference sequence). Deletions cut 5 bases from V and 4 bases from J, with 11 bases between. The CDR3 spells CASSPGGIYGYTF. The DNA for the CDR3 is TGTGCCAGCAGTCCCGGGGGGATCTATGGCTACACCTTC.

The chain couples TRBV27 to TRBJ2-1, with TRBD2 matching 15 bases. Germline V CDR1 and CDR2: MNHEY, SMNVEV (reference sequence). The CDR3 runs 18 residues. With V trimmed by 3 bases and J by 4 bases, 7 bases remained unmatched. CDR3 region: CASSLGTSGGPCYNEQFF. Here the CDR3 DNA reads TGTGCCAGCAGTTTGGGGACTAGCGGGGGGCCTTGTTACAATGAGCAGTTCTTC.

V gene TRBV19 combines with J gene TRBJ1-4, with D perhaps TRBD1 (5 bases). Germline V gives CDR1 LNHDA, CDR2 SQIVND (reference sequence). Between the trimmed V and J ends, which lost 2 bases and 8 bases, there was a span of 18 bases. CDR3 size: 16 residues. DNA of the CDR3: TGTGCCAGTAGTATAAGCCGGGACGAGGGATGGGAAAAACTGTTTTTT. This translates into CASSISRDEGWEKLFF.

The rearrangement uses TRBV5-6 and TRBJ2-7; a possible D gene is TRBD1 (5 bases). Germline V gene data show CDR1 as SGHDT and CDR2 as YYEEEE. V shed 0 bases and J shed 2 bases, with 9 bases lying between them. The CDR3 consists of 14 residues. The CDR3 spells CASSLGTPAYEQYF. Written as DNA, the CDR3 is TGTGCCAGCAGCTTGGGGACACCCGCCTACGAGCAGTACTTC.